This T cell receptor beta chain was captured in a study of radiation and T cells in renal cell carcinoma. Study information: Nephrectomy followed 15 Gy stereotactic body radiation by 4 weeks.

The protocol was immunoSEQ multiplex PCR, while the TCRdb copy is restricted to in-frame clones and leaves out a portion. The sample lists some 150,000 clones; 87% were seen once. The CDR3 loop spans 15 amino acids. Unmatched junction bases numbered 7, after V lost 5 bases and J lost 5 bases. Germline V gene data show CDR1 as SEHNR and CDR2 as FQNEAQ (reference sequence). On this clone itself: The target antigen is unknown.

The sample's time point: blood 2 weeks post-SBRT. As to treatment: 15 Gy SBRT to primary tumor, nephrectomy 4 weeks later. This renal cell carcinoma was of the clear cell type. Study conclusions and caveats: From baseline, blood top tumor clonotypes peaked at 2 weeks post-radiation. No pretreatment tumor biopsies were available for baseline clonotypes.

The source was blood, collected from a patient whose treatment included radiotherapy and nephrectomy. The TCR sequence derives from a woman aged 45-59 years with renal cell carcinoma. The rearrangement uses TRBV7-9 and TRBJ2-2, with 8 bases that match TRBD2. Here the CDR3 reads CASSPAGGPTGELFF. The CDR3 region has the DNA TGTGCCAGCAGCCCCGCGGGGGGCCCTACCGGGGAGCTGTTTTTT. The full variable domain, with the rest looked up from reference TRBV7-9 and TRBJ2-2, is DTGVSQNPRHKITKRGQNVTFRCDPISEHNRLYWYRQTLGQGPEFLTYFQNEAQLEKSRLLSDRFSAERPKGSFSTLEIQRTEQGDSAMYLCASSPAGGPTGELFFGEGSRLTVL.